This TCR beta chain was retrieved from a study of blood T cell repertoires in COVID-19. Study background: PBMCs, B-cell-depleted T cells, or T cells were the source of the cDNA or gDNA that made up the material.

J was trimmed by 8 bases and V by 1 base; bases with no gene match: 4. Germline V gives CDR1 LGHDT, CDR2 YNNKEL (reference sequence). This CDR3 has 16 amino acids. Profiling relied on immunoSEQ multiplex PCR, and the TCRdb table lists in-frame clones only, not all of them. The sample yields roughly 250,000 clones, about four fifths seen once. The chain couples TRBV3-1 (or the pseudogene TRBV3-2) to TRBJ2-1, with 14 bases matching TRBD2. This TCR derives from a man in his forties or fifties with active or convalescent COVID-19. The sequenced sample consisted of peripheral blood. The CDR3 DNA reads TGTGCCAGCAGCCAAGTGACTAGCGGGGGGGCCGATGAGCAGTTCTTC. Amino acids: CASSQVTSGGADEQFF.